The 21 T cell receptor beta chains presented below share a single source sample, sequenced in a study of vaccination and CD4 T cells after COVID-19. No antigens are known for them. The Oncomine TCR Beta short-read assay was applied to DNA of cultured CD4+ T cells. Genomic DNA extraction was carried out from cultured CD4+ T cells. TCRdb redid the calling of the PCR reads with MiXCR, one entry per CDR3 protein. Of approximately 9,600 distinct CDR3 sequences listed, approximately 31% are singletons. Treatment of the sample: approximately nine-day PBMC culture with coronavirus spike peptide pools or control peptides (ViraFEST assay). One should note that the unexposed donor's CD4+ T cells were collected before the COVID-19 pandemic (2011-2018). Material: CD4+ T cells from blood, cultured in vitro. The receptors come from a human donor in good health.

The chain combines TRBV25-1 with TRBJ2-4; TRBD1 matches 7 bases. After removal of 11 bases from V and 3 bases from J, the junction contained 4 bases not matched to a gene. The CDR3 is made up of 12 amino acids. CDR1 and CDR2 (germline): MGHDK, SYGVNS. The CDR3 here is CAAQGDKNIQYF. The CDR3 bases are TGTGCCGCCCAGGGGGACAAAAACATTCAGTACTTC.

This chain uses TRBV27 with TRBJ1-1; D not certain. This CDR3 is built from 16 residues. The V end was cut by 3 bases, the J end by 0 bases, with 14 bases between. Germline values: CDR1 MNHEY, CDR2 SMNVEV (reference sequence). The CDR3 sequence: CASSFIPVNMNTEAFF. CDR3 nucleotides: TGTGCCAGCAGTTTCATACCGGTTAATATGAACACTGAAGCTTTCTTT.

V and J are TRBV27 and TRBJ2-1, with D possibly called TRBD1 or TRBD2 (5 bases each). V shed 3 bases and J shed 13 bases, with 16 bases lying between them. CDR3 length: 13 amino acids. Germline assignment: CDR1 MNHEY and CDR2 SMNVEV (reference sequence). CDR3 coding DNA: TGTGCCAGCAGTTTTAGGGGAGCGACCTTTCAGTTCTTC. It specifies CASSFRGATFQFF.

A few counts support this clonotype. The chain carries TRBV28 and TRBJ1-3; 9 bases are shared with TRBD1. Trimming at V came to 3 bases and at J to 9 bases, leaving 12 bases not matched to a gene. This CDR3 spans 16 amino acids. CDR1 and CDR2 (germline): MDHEN, SYDVKM. The CDR3 DNA reads TGTGCCAGCAGTTTGCCCCTGACAGGGGGGTTGGGCACCATATATTTT. Its protein is CASSLPLTGGLGTIYF. The whole variable domain, remainder taken from reference TRBV28 and TRBJ1-3, is DVKVTQSSRYLVKRTGEKVFLECVQDMDHENMFWYRQDPGLGLRLIYFSYDVKMKEKGDIPEGYSVSREKKERFSLILESASTNQTSMYLCASSLPLTGGLGTIYFGEGSWLTVV.

This clonotype was counted a few times. The chain has TRBV19 and TRBJ2-5; D perhaps matches TRBD2 (7 bases). Germline V CDR1 and CDR2: LNHDA, SQIVND (reference sequence). The CDR3 totals 13 residues. With 10 bases removed from V and 7 bases from J, the gap between germline ends came to 19 bases. The CDR3 region is CATRSKGGGTQYF. The DNA of the CDR3 is TGTGCCACACGAAGTAAGGGAGGGGGGACCCAGTACTTC.

This clonotype is medium-sized by share. The chain employs TRBV10-3 and TRBJ2-1; the D gene is possibly TRBD2 (5 bases). Germline V lookup: CDR1 ENHRY, CDR2 SYGVKD. CDR3 length equals 12 residues. V gave up 8 bases and J gave up 8 bases, with 13 bases separating them. Written as DNA, the CDR3 is TGTGCCATCTGGGGAGCGCGAGATGAGCAGTTCTTC. Its protein product is CAIWGARDEQFF.

The chain has TRBV7-6 and TRBJ1-5, with D possibly matching TRBD1 (6 bases). Germline-derived CDR1 and CDR2 are SGHVS and FNYEAQ. The CDR3 runs 18 residues. The V end was cut by 2 bases, the J end by 1 base, with 18 bases between. The DNA for the CDR3 is TGTGCCAGCAGCTTAACCCCCCCAACAGGGCAGAGCAATCAGCCCCAGCATTTT. Its translation is CASSLTPPTGQSNQPQHF.

The chain carries TRBV2 and TRBJ2-1; the D gene is possibly TRBD1 (5 bases). Germline CDR1 SNHLY, CDR2 FYNNEI. The V gene lost 1 base and the J gene lost 10 bases, with 5 bases spanning the gap. CDR3 size: 11 residues. Here the CDR3 reads CASSEGGEQFF. The CDR3 bases are TGTGCCAGCAGTGAAGGGGGCGAGCAGTTCTTC.

This clonotype occurred a few times. The V call is TRBV20-1, the J call TRBJ2-7; D possibly corresponds to TRBD2 (6 bases). The ends were cut back, 2 bases at V and 6 bases at J, with 11 bases in the middle. This CDR3 is 12 amino acids long. The germline gives CDR1 DFQATT, CDR2 SNEGSKA (reference sequence). CDR3 coding DNA: TGCAGTGCTAGATGGGGGGAGAGCGAGCAGTACTTC. This sequence encodes CSARWGESEQYF.

Within the sample, this clonotype is medium-sized (0.01 to 0.1%). V gene TRBV7-3 combines with J gene TRBJ1-2; D gene uncertain. The V gene lost 3 bases and the J gene lost 3 bases, with 20 bases spanning the gap. The germline V gene encodes CDR1 SGHTA and CDR2 FQGTGA. The CDR3 contains 17 residues. CDR3 DNA sequence: TGTGCCAGCAGCTTGGGAGGAGAATCAACGTATCACTATGGCTACACCTTC. Amino acid sequence: CASSLGGESTYHYGYTF.

The genes are TRBV28 and TRBJ2-5; possibly TRBD2 for D (6 bases). Germline V gene data show CDR1 as MDHEN and CDR2 as SYDVKM. Trimming removed 3 bases at V and 5 bases at J, with 16 bases between. This CDR3 has 15 amino acids. CDR3 sequence: CASSFFPPGEETQYF. CDR3 bases: TGTGCCAGCAGTTTCTTCCCGCCGGGGGAGGAGACCCAGTACTTC.

The V call is TRBV15, the J call TRBJ2-1, with TRBD1 matching 11 bases. Germline CDR1 reads LNHNV; CDR2 reads YYDKDF (reference sequence). CDR3 length equals 16 residues. The trim removed 1 base at V and 6 bases at J, leaving 5 bases unmatched. DNA for the CDR3: TGTGCCACCAGCAGAGTTATCGGGACAGGGGGCAATGAGCAGTTCTTC. Its translation is CATSRVIGTGGNEQFF.

The table lists this clonotype with a few counts. The chain carries TRBV21-1 and TRBJ1-2; the table's D gene call, TRBD1, was not cross checked with the DNA. TRBV21-1 is tagged as a pseudogene. The CDR3 loop spans 13 amino acids. CDR3 loop: CASGRRRLYGYTF. The DNA for the CDR3 is TGTGCCAGCGGGCGAAGGCGACTCTATGGCTACACCTTC.

The sample holds a few counts of this clonotype. The chain is built from TRBV20-1 and TRBJ1-6; TRBD1 is a possible D gene (5 bases). The ends were cut back, 5 bases at V and 0 bases at J, with 17 bases in the middle. The CDR3 spans 17 residues. The germline CDR1 and CDR2 sequences are DFQATT and SNEGSKA (reference sequence). The CDR3 is CSAFPPGPSSYNSPLHF. The CDR3 coding sequence is TGCAGTGCTTTCCCTCCGGGGCCGAGCTCCTATAATTCACCCCTCCACTTT.

This clonotype occurred a few times. The chain links TRBV6-5 to TRBJ2-1; TRBD1 is a possible D gene (5 bases). The CDR3 runs to 11 residues. Trimming stripped 3 bases from V and 12 bases from J, with 9 bases between. Germline V CDR1 and CDR2: MNHEY, SVGAGI. CDR3 sequence reads: CASSYQGMQFF. The DNA of the CDR3 is TGTGCCAGCAGTTATCAGGGAATGCAGTTCTTC.

The CDR3 DNA sequence: TGTGCCAGCAGTTCCAGGAGGGGGGCTAGCACAGATACGCAGTATTTT. As protein: CASSSRRGASTDTQYF. This chain uses TRBV28 with TRBJ2-3; possibly TRBD1 or TRBD2 for D (6 bases each). The V and J ends lost 4 bases and 0 bases respectively, with 14 bases between them. The CDR3 consists of 16 residues. CDR1 and CDR2 (germline): MDHEN, SYDVKM.

Only a few counts were recorded for this clonotype. This chain uses TRBV20-1 with TRBJ2-3; D remains ambiguous. Deletions cut 6 bases from V and 2 bases from J, with 18 bases between. CDR1 DFQATT and CDR2 SNEGSKA come from the germline V gene (reference sequence). The CDR3 is 15 amino acids. CDR3 bases: TGCAGTGCCCTGCCGCCCCTCCCCCACACAGATACGCAGTATTTT. As protein: CSALPPLPHTDTQYF.

The rearrangement joins TRBV7-9 to TRBJ2-2, with 8 bases fitting TRBD1. Germline V CDR1 and CDR2: SEHNR, FQNEAQ (reference sequence). V lost 4 bases to trimming and J lost 4 bases; unmatched junction nucleotides: 8. The CDR3 has 16 amino acids. In DNA, the CDR3 is TGTGCCAGCAGCTCGCTATGGACAGGGAGCACCGGGGAGCTGTTTTTT. Residues: CASSSLWTGSTGELFF. The full variable domain, with the rest looked up from reference TRBV7-9 and TRBJ2-2, is DTGVSQNPRHKITKRGQNVTFRCDPISEHNRLYWYRQTLGQGPEFLTYFQNEAQLEKSRLLSDRFSAERPKGSFSTLEIQRTEQGDSAMYLCASSSLWTGSTGELFFGEGSRLTVL.

The chain uses TRBV19 and TRBJ2-2, with 8 nucleotides matching TRBD1. Looked up from germline, CDR1 is LNHDA and CDR2 is SQIVND (reference sequence). The CDR3 sequence is 13 residues long. V was pared by 8 bases and J by 5 bases, with 4 bases of the junction left unmatched. Written as DNA, the CDR3 is TGTGCCAGTTCGGACAGGGCTACCGGGGAGCTGTTTTTT. Protein: CASSDRATGELFF.

The chain carries TRBV20-1 and TRBJ2-1, with 10 bases matching TRBD2. V lost 5 bases to trimming and J lost 1 base; unmatched junction nucleotides: 8. The CDR3 runs to 16 residues. CDR1 and CDR2 (germline): DFQATT, SNEGSKA (reference sequence). DNA of the CDR3: TGCAGTGCTTGGCCTCTAGCGGGAGTTTCCTACAATGAGCAGTTCTTC. Residues: CSAWPLAGVSYNEQFF.

The chain recombines TRBV20-1 with TRBJ2-5, with 16 bases matching TRBD2. V lost 5 bases to trimming and J lost 5 bases; unmatched junction nucleotides: 8. This CDR3 is 16 amino acids long. Germline V gene sequence: CDR1 DFQATT, CDR2 SNEGSKA (reference sequence). CDR3 loop: CSALGLAGGVRETQYF. As DNA, the CDR3 is TGCAGTGCTCTGGGACTAGCGGGAGGGGTTAGGGAGACCCAGTACTTC.